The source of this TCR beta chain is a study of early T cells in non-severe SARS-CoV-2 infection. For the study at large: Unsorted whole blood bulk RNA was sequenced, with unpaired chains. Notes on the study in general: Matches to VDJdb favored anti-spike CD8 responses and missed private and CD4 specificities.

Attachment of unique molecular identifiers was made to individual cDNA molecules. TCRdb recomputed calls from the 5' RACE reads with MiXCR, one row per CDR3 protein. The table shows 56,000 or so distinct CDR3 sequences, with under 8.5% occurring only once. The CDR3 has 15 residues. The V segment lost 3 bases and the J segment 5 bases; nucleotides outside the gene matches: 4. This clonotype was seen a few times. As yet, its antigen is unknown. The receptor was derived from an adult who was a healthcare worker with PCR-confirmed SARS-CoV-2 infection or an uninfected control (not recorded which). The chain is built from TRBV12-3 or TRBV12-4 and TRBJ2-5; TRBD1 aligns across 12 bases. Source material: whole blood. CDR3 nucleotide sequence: TGTGCCAGCAGTTTTGGGACAGGGGGCCTGGAGACCCAGTACTTC. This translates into CASSFGTGGLETQYF.